The sequence of this T cell receptor beta chain was determined in a study of shared clonotypes between healthy human individuals. Produced via immunoSEQ multiplex PCR; TCRdb's table is partial and in-frame only. The sample lists some 1 million clones; more than 65% were seen once. Whole-study findings and limits: Deeper or shallower sequencing was expected to change how clonotypes are shared among donors. Approximately 4.5% was the fraction of naive CD4 clonotypes found shared across a few donors.

The table lists this clone with a few counts. Its specificity is not known. This sequence was found in a man between 18 and 35 years old in good health. The specimen was memory CD4+ T cells sorted from blood. Regarding subset: CD45RA-negative fraction.

DNA for the CDR3: TGTGCCAACGCACGGGACGGGGGATCACCCCTCCACTTT. It codes for CANARDGGSPLHF. V gene TRBV10-3 combines with J gene TRBJ1-6; perhaps TRBD1 as D (5 bases). Trimming pared 10 bases from V and 10 bases from J, leaving 17 bases between. The CDR3 sequence is 13 residues long. Germline assignment: CDR1 ENHRY and CDR2 SYGVKD.